This TCR beta chain came from a study of T cell changes during pregnancy in multiple sclerosis. This table comes from immunoSEQ multiplex PCR, and its TCRdb copy is limited to in-frame clones, with some not included. The data hold 45,000 to 50,000 clones, with 75% to 95% observed a single time. This specimen consisted of CD8+ T cells from peripheral blood mononuclear cells, obtained after pregnancy. This clonotype was sampled from a female donor with multiple sclerosis, enrolled in a pregnancy study.

CDR3 DNA: TGTGCCAGCACCCTCGATTGGGGGGGGGTCAATGAGCAGTTCTTC. Residues: CASTLDWGGVNEQFF. The V and J genes are TRBV9 and TRBJ2-1, with TRBD2 matching 7 bases. The CDR3 spans 15 residues. V trimming: 6 bases; J trimming: 6 bases; junction bases outside the gene matches: 12. Germline CDR1 SGDLS, CDR2 YYNGEE.